These 19 T cell receptor beta chains were all obtained from the same sample, sequenced in a study of Ad26.COV2.S vaccination and SARS-CoV-2 variants. Assay used: immunoSEQ multiplex PCR; TCRdb lists only in-frame clones, some missing. Of about 140,000 clones listed, roughly 89% are singletons. Material: peripheral blood, obtained after recovery from COVID-19. These receptors came from a human donor who had recovered from COVID-19.

This chain uses TRBV6-2 or TRBV6-3 with TRBJ1-2; perhaps TRBD1 as D (5 bases). The V end was cut by 4 bases, the J end by 4 bases, with 16 bases between. This CDR3 spans 15 amino acids. CDR1 and CDR2 (germline): MNHEY, SVGEGT. Written as DNA, the CDR3 is TGTGCCAGCAGTTCCCCAAGGGGCCGGGGCTATGGCTACACCTTC. Protein product: CASSSPRGRGYGYTF.

J is TRBJ1-5 and V is TRBV15; TRBD1 might be the D (5 bases). Germline CDR1 reads LNHNV; CDR2 reads YYDKDF (reference sequence). V was cut by 3 bases and J by 1 base, with 7 bases left in between. The CDR3 has 14 residues. CDR3 amino acids: CATSRTASNQPQHF. CDR3 DNA: TGTGCCACCAGCAGGACAGCGAGCAATCAGCCCCAGCATTTT.

This chain joins TRBV5-1 and TRBJ2-5, with 7 nucleotides matching TRBD2. The CDR3 contains 14 residues. Trimming removed 0 bases from V and 1 base from J; junction bases left unmatched: 0. Germline loops: CDR1 SGHRS, CDR2 YFSETQ. This chain's CDR3 is CASSLGLAQETQYF. The CDR3 DNA follows: TGCGCCAGCAGCTTGGGACTAGCCCAAGAGACCCAGTACTTC.

The rearrangement joins TRBV25-1 to TRBJ2-7; possibly TRBD2 for D (6 bases). The germline CDR1 and CDR2 sequences are MGHDK and SYGVNS. V was shortened by 10 bases and J by 8 bases, with 21 bases between the two germline ends. CDR3 size: 13 residues. The CDR3 nucleotides read TGTGCCACCACCCCCAGCGGAGGGTTTAAGCAGTACTTC. Amino acid sequence: CATTPSGGFKQYF.

In its sample, this clone was seen a few times. V gene TRBV10-3 combines with J gene TRBJ1-2, with D unresolved. The germline gives CDR1 ENHRY, CDR2 SYGVKD. The CDR3 loop spans 13 amino acids. V lost 10 bases, J lost 7 bases, and 19 bases lay in between. The CDR3 protein is CATYEPGGSGYTF. As DNA, the CDR3 is TGTGCCACCTACGAACCGGGAGGGAGTGGCTACACCTTC.

CDR3 bases: TGTGCCAGCAGTTACGTCAGGGCAGCAACTAATGAAAAACTGTTTTTT. It encodes CASSYVRAATNEKLFF. The chain employs TRBV6-5 and TRBJ1-4; TRBD1 is a possible D gene (5 bases). Germline-derived CDR1 and CDR2 are MNHEY and SVGAGI. Trimming took off 2 bases at V and 0 bases at J, with 10 bases between the two ends. The CDR3 sequence is 16 residues long.

This chain joins TRBV2 and TRBJ2-1; D tentatively reads TRBD1 or TRBD2 (5 bases each). CDR3 length: 14 residues. V gave up 8 bases and J gave up 7 bases, with 18 bases separating them. Germline CDR1 and CDR2: SNHLY and FYNNEI. As DNA, the CDR3 is TGTGCCAGCTTAATAGCCGGGACCGGAAATGAGCAGTTCTTC. This translates into CASLIAGTGNEQFF.

DNA for the CDR3: TGCGCCAGCAGCCAAGCCGAATTGAGGGCTACCAATAATTCACCCCTCCACTTT. This sequence encodes CASSQAELRATNNSPLHF. This sequence joins TRBV4-3 and TRBJ1-6; D is unclear. Trimming removed 1 base at V and 5 bases at J, with 18 bases between. CDR3 length: 18 residues. CDR1 is LGHNA, CDR2 YSLEER, per germline.

The rearrangement uses TRBV9 and TRBJ2-7; unclear D gene. Germline V gives CDR1 SGDLS, CDR2 YYNGEE. Trimming stripped 4 bases from V and 6 bases from J, with 17 bases between. This CDR3 spans 14 amino acids. The CDR3 bases are TGTGCCAGCAGCTTGACGGGCCTCACTGCCGAGCAGTACTTC. It is translated as CASSLTGLTAEQYF.

DNA for the CDR3: TGTGCCAGCAGCTTATACCCAGGGCAGACCATATCCCGAAACACCATATATTTT. It is translated as CASSLYPGQTISRNTIYF. The J gene is TRBJ1-3, the V gene TRBV7-9; possibly TRBD1 for D (5 bases). CDR1 and CDR2 (germline): SEHNR, FQNEAQ (reference sequence). CDR3 size: 18 residues. The ends were cut back, 2 bases at V and 5 bases at J, with 22 bases in the middle.

The chain joins TRBV28 to TRBJ1-1; D is unclear. CDR1 is MDHEN, CDR2 SYDVKM, per germline. Trimming removed 6 bases from V and 7 bases from J, with 6 bases in between. CDR3 length: 10 residues. CDR3 loop: CASSRFEAFF. The CDR3 DNA reads TGTGCCAGCAGCCGTTTTGAAGCTTTCTTT.

The gene calls are TRBV6-5 and TRBJ2-5; TRBD1 might be the D (7 bases). The germline V gene has CDR1 MNHEY and CDR2 SVGAGI. The CDR3 length is 14 residues. V lost 2 bases and J 4 bases, leaving 11 bases between the germline ends. The CDR3, as DNA: TGTGCCAGCAGTTACAACAGGGGAGGAGAGACCCAGTACTTC. It specifies CASSYNRGGETQYF.

The chain couples TRBV4-2 to TRBJ2-7; 12 bases agree with TRBD1. CDR1 LGHNA and CDR2 YNFKEQ come from the germline V gene. The CDR3 is 13 residues long. With V trimmed by 4 bases and J by 7 bases, 2 bases remained unmatched. The CDR3 loop reads CASSRDRGLEQYF. The CDR3 region has the DNA TGTGCCAGCAGCCGGGACAGGGGGCTTGAGCAGTACTTC.

The chain links TRBV5-6 to TRBJ1-1, with unresolved D. Trimming took 0 bases from V and 0 from J, leaving 3 bases between them. The CDR3 runs 13 residues. Germline V CDR1 and CDR2: SGHDT, YYEEEE. The CDR3: CASSLGVNTEAFF. CDR3 bases: TGTGCCAGCAGCTTGGGGGTGAACACTGAAGCTTTCTTT.

This clone was recorded once. The rearrangement joins TRBV4-1 to TRBJ2-1; D uncertain. The CDR3 length is 14 residues. Germline V lookup: CDR1 MGHRA, CDR2 YSYEKL. Trimming shortened V by 2 bases and J by 4 bases, and 9 bases separated the two germline ends. The CDR3: CASSQLRLYNEQFF. CDR3 in DNA: TGCGCCAGCAGCCAATTAAGGCTTTACAATGAGCAGTTCTTC.

The chain has TRBV2 and TRBJ2-7; maybe TRBD1 (5 bases). Germline CDR1 SNHLY, CDR2 FYNNEI. The CDR3 is made up of 14 amino acids. Trimming pared 6 bases from V and 6 bases from J, leaving 18 bases between. This CDR3 reads CASSIIKGLGEQYF. The CDR3, as DNA: TGTGCCAGCAGCATAATAAAGGGGTTAGGCGAGCAGTACTTC.

The gene calls are TRBV6-6 and TRBJ1-6; 7 positions match TRBD1. The CDR3 spans 14 residues. Unmatched junction bases numbered 7, after V lost 7 bases and J lost 7 bases. In germline, CDR1 is MNHNY, CDR2 SVGAGI (reference sequence). The DNA for the CDR3 is TGTGCCAGCAACCCCGACAGGGTCAATTCACCCCTCCACTTT. As protein: CASNPDRVNSPLHF.

The V and J genes are TRBV29-1 and TRBJ2-4, with 12 positions matching TRBD2. Trimming removed 3 bases from V and 6 bases from J; junction bases left unmatched: 0. The length of the CDR3 is 13 residues. Germline V CDR1 and CDR2: SQVTM, ANQGSEA. CDR3 loop: CSVEGLAGNIQYF. In DNA, the CDR3 is TGCAGCGTTGAGGGACTAGCGGGAAACATTCAGTACTTC. The full variable domain, rest sourced from reference TRBV29-1 and TRBJ2-4, is SAVISQKPSRDICQRGTSLTIQCQVDSQVTMMFWYRQQPGQSLTLIATANQGSEATYESGFVIDKFPISRPNLTFSTLTVSNMSPEDSSIYLCSVEGLAGNIQYFGAGTRLSVL.

The V gene is TRBV7-9, the J gene TRBJ2-2; TRBD1 matches 10 bases. Trimming took 3 bases from V and 6 from J; bases not matched to a gene: 7. Germline lookup yields CDR1 SEHNR and CDR2 FQNEAQ (reference sequence). The CDR3 runs 16 residues. CDR3 bases: TGTGCCAGCAGCTTGACAGGGGGCGCAGGGTCCGGGGAGCTGTTTTTT. Residues: CASSLTGGAGSGELFF. The complete variable domain, with remaining parts taken from reference TRBV7-9 and TRBJ2-2, reads DTGVSQNPRHKITKRGQNVTFRCDPISEHNRLYWYRQTLGQGPEFLTYFQNEAQLEKSRLLSDRFSAERPKGSFSTLEIQRTEQGDSAMYLCASSLTGGAGSGELFFGEGSRLTVL.